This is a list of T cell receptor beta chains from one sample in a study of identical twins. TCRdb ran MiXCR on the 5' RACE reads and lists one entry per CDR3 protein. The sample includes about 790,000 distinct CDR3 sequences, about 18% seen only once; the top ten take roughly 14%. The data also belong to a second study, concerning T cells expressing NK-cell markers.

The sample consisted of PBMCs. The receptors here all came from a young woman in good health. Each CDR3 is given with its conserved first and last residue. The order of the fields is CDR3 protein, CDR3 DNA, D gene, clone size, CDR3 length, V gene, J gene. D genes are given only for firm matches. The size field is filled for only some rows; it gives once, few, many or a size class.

cdr3_aa: CASSFIPSTDTQYF
cdr3_nt: TGTGCCAGCAGCTTTATACCTAGCACAGATACGCAGTATTTT
d_call: NA
clone_size: many
cdr3_length: 14
v_call: TRBV7-2
j_call: TRBJ2-3

cdr3_aa: CSAPDPGRTYEQYF
cdr3_nt: TGCAGTGCCCCTGATCCGGGCAGAACCTACGAGCAGTACTTC
d_call: NA
clone_size: NA
cdr3_length: 14
v_call: TRBV20-1
j_call: TRBJ2-7

cdr3_aa: CATGGREQFF
cdr3_nt: TGTGCCACGGGCGGACGTGAGCAGTTCTTC
d_call: NA
clone_size: NA
cdr3_length: 10
v_call: TRBV27
j_call: TRBJ2-1

cdr3_aa: CASSLGGGTTEAFF
cdr3_nt: TGTGCCAGCAGTTTGGGCGGGGGGACAACTGAAGCTTTCTTT
d_call: NA
clone_size: NA
cdr3_length: 14
v_call: TRBV12-3/TRBV12-4
j_call: TRBJ1-1

cdr3_aa: CASSTLNHDYEQYF
cdr3_nt: TGTGCCAGCTCAACTTTGAATCATGACTACGAGCAGTACTTC
d_call: NA
clone_size: few
cdr3_length: 14
v_call: TRBV18
j_call: TRBJ2-7

cdr3_aa: CASADPHYEQYF
cdr3_nt: TGTGCCAGCGCCGATCCCCACTACGAGCAGTACTTC
d_call: NA
clone_size: few
cdr3_length: 12
v_call: TRBV6-2/TRBV6-3
j_call: TRBJ2-7

cdr3_aa: CASSLDVAEALHF
cdr3_nt: TGTGCCAGCAGCTTAGATGTCGCGGAAGCCCTCCACTTT
d_call: NA
clone_size: few
cdr3_length: 13
v_call: TRBV7-2
j_call: TRBJ1-6

cdr3_aa: CASSEGQGGGYTF
cdr3_nt: TGCGCCAGCAGCGAGGGACAGGGAGGAGGCTACACCTTC
d_call: TRBD1
clone_size: NA
cdr3_length: 13
v_call: TRBV5-1
j_call: TRBJ1-2

cdr3_aa: CASSPGTENEKLFF
cdr3_nt: TGTGCCAGCAGCCCTGGGACAGAAAATGAAAAACTGTTTTTT
d_call: TRBD1
clone_size: few
cdr3_length: 14
v_call: TRBV12-3/TRBV12-4
j_call: TRBJ1-4

cdr3_aa: CASKGRTASSTDTQYF
cdr3_nt: TGCGCCAGCAAGGGAAGAACAGCCTCTAGCACAGATACGCAGTATTTT
d_call: NA
clone_size: NA
cdr3_length: 16
v_call: TRBV5-1
j_call: TRBJ2-3

cdr3_aa: CSVNAGANVLTF
cdr3_nt: TGCAGCGTAAATGCTGGGGCCAACGTCCTGACTTTC
d_call: NA
clone_size: few
cdr3_length: 12
v_call: TRBV29-1
j_call: TRBJ2-6

cdr3_aa: CASSLGRGWNQPQHF
cdr3_nt: TGTGCCAGCAGCTTAGGCAGGGGGTGGAATCAGCCCCAGCATTTT
d_call: TRBD1
clone_size: few
cdr3_length: 15
v_call: TRBV7-2
j_call: TRBJ1-5

cdr3_aa: CASSKGEGETQYF
cdr3_nt: TGTGCCAGCAGCAAAGGGGAGGGAGAGACCCAGTACTTC
d_call: NA
clone_size: NA
cdr3_length: 13
v_call: TRBV21-1
j_call: TRBJ2-5

cdr3_aa: CASSYRARSSWDNEQFF
cdr3_nt: TGTGCCAGCAGTTACCGAGCAAGATCATCCTGGGACAATGAGCAGTTCTTC
d_call: NA
clone_size: NA
cdr3_length: 17
v_call: TRBV6-2/TRBV6-3
j_call: TRBJ2-1

cdr3_aa: CASSAYAVNTEAFF
cdr3_nt: TGTGCCAGCAGCGCTTACGCGGTGAACACTGAAGCTTTCTTT
d_call: NA
clone_size: few
cdr3_length: 14
v_call: TRBV7-2
j_call: TRBJ1-1

cdr3_aa: CASSVYASGYSYEQYF
cdr3_nt: TGTGCCAGCAGCGTTTATGCTAGCGGCTACTCCTACGAGCAGTACTTC
d_call: TRBD2
clone_size: NA
cdr3_length: 16
v_call: TRBV9
j_call: TRBJ2-7

cdr3_aa: CASRLFRGSYNEQFF
cdr3_nt: TGTGCCAGCAGATTGTTTAGAGGGTCCTACAATGAGCAGTTCTTC
d_call: NA
clone_size: NA
cdr3_length: 15
v_call: TRBV7-2
j_call: TRBJ2-1

cdr3_aa: CASSLGTPDGYTF
cdr3_nt: TGCGCCAGCAGCCTCGGGACTCCAGATGGCTACACCTTC
d_call: NA
clone_size: NA
cdr3_length: 13
v_call: TRBV5-1
j_call: TRBJ1-2

cdr3_aa: CSASKPGLTYNEQFF
cdr3_nt: TGCAGTGCCTCCAAACCGGGTCTTACCTACAATGAGCAGTTCTTC
d_call: NA
clone_size: NA
cdr3_length: 15
v_call: TRBV20-1
j_call: TRBJ2-1

cdr3_aa: CASSPQGKTYEQYF
cdr3_nt: TGTGCCAGCTCACCACAGGGTAAGACCTACGAGCAGTACTTC
d_call: NA
clone_size: NA
cdr3_length: 14
v_call: TRBV18
j_call: TRBJ2-7

cdr3_aa: CASSSSSGSTEAFF
cdr3_nt: NA
d_call: NA
clone_size: NA
cdr3_length: 14
v_call: TRBV12-3/TRBV12-4
j_call: TRBJ1-1

cdr3_aa: CASSGGMNEQFF
cdr3_nt: TGTGCCAGCAGCGGGGGAATGAATGAGCAGTTCTTC
d_call: NA
clone_size: few
cdr3_length: 12
v_call: TRBV9
j_call: TRBJ2-1

cdr3_aa: CASSEYKEETQYF
cdr3_nt: TGCGCCAGCAGTGAGTATAAGGAGGAAACCCAGTACTTC
d_call: NA
clone_size: NA
cdr3_length: 13
v_call: TRBV10-1
j_call: TRBJ2-5

cdr3_aa: CASRLQGASTEAFF
cdr3_nt: TGTGCCAGCAGATTACAGGGGGCGAGCACTGAAGCTTTCTTT
d_call: TRBD1
clone_size: NA
cdr3_length: 14
v_call: TRBV7-2
j_call: TRBJ1-1

cdr3_aa: CASSLRRDSSLGGASSTQYF
cdr3_nt: TGTGCCAGCAGTTTGAGGAGAGATTCTTCTCTCGGGGGGGCCTCGTCCACGCAGTATTTT
d_call: TRBD2
clone_size: NA
cdr3_length: 20
v_call: TRBV12-3/TRBV12-4
j_call: TRBJ2-3

cdr3_aa: CSAIAGGETQYF
cdr3_nt: TGCAGTGCGATAGCGGGGGGAGAGACCCAGTACTTC
d_call: TRBD2
clone_size: few
cdr3_length: 12
v_call: TRBV20-1
j_call: TRBJ2-5

cdr3_aa: CSVNDRDYEQYF
cdr3_nt: TGCAGCGTTAACGACAGGGACTACGAGCAGTACTTC
d_call: TRBD1
clone_size: NA
cdr3_length: 12
v_call: TRBV29-1
j_call: TRBJ2-7

cdr3_aa: CSAPRNNEQFF
cdr3_nt: TGCAGTGCACCCCGGAACAATGAGCAGTTCTTC
d_call: NA
clone_size: NA
cdr3_length: 11
v_call: TRBV20-1
j_call: TRBJ2-1

cdr3_aa: CASSLGPSGSYEQFF
cdr3_nt: TGCGCCAGCAGCTTGGGGCCTAGCGGGAGTTATGAGCAGTTCTTC
d_call: TRBD2
clone_size: NA
cdr3_length: 15
v_call: TRBV5-1
j_call: TRBJ2-1

cdr3_aa: CSARAYRGLRPYEQYF
cdr3_nt: TGCAGTGCTAGAGCCTACCGCGGACTCCGACCCTACGAGCAGTACTTC
d_call: NA
clone_size: NA
cdr3_length: 16
v_call: TRBV20-1
j_call: TRBJ2-7

cdr3_aa: CASSLEGFITETQYF
cdr3_nt: TGTGCCAGCAGCTTAGAGGGGTTTATAACGGAGACCCAGTACTTC
d_call: NA
clone_size: NA
cdr3_length: 15
v_call: TRBV7-9
j_call: TRBJ2-5

cdr3_aa: CASSQVWRGQTDTQYF
cdr3_nt: TGTGCCAGCAGCCAAGTTTGGCGGGGACAGACAGATACGCAGTATTTT
d_call: NA
clone_size: NA
cdr3_length: 16
v_call: TRBV3-1
j_call: TRBJ2-3

cdr3_aa: CASSYSFSQGIHEQYF
cdr3_nt: TGTGCCAGCAGTTACTCGTTTTCGCAGGGGATCCACGAGCAGTACTTC
d_call: NA
clone_size: many
cdr3_length: 16
v_call: TRBV6-5
j_call: TRBJ2-7

cdr3_aa: CASSQTGSGEAFF
cdr3_nt: TGTGCCAGCAGCCAAACCGGATCTGGTGAAGCTTTCTTT
d_call: NA
clone_size: NA
cdr3_length: 13
v_call: TRBV3-1
j_call: TRBJ1-1

cdr3_aa: CATSTNAGTAPGNEQFF
cdr3_nt: TGTGCCACCAGTACTAACGCCGGGACCGCCCCGGGCAATGAGCAGTTCTTC
d_call: NA
clone_size: NA
cdr3_length: 17
v_call: TRBV15
j_call: TRBJ2-1

cdr3_aa: CSVVWQGETGYTF
cdr3_nt: TGCAGCGTTGTCTGGCAGGGAGAAACTGGGTACACCTTC
d_call: NA
clone_size: NA
cdr3_length: 13
v_call: TRBV29-1
j_call: TRBJ1-2

cdr3_aa: CSAEIAGKGNEQFF
cdr3_nt: TGCAGCGCAGAAATAGCGGGAAAGGGGAATGAGCAGTTCTTC
d_call: TRBD2
clone_size: few
cdr3_length: 14
v_call: TRBV29-1
j_call: TRBJ2-1

cdr3_aa: CATSRSGGLSSYNSPLHF
cdr3_nt: TGTGCCACCAGCAGATCAGGGGGCTTAAGCTCCTATAATTCACCCCTCCACTTT
d_call: TRBD1
clone_size: NA
cdr3_length: 18
v_call: TRBV15
j_call: TRBJ1-6

cdr3_aa: CASTGGDTDTQYF
cdr3_nt: TGTGCCAGCACGGGGGGGGACACAGATACGCAGTATTTT
d_call: TRBD2
clone_size: NA
cdr3_length: 13
v_call: TRBV6-6
j_call: TRBJ2-3

cdr3_aa: CSASPGGAGVAEAFF
cdr3_nt: TGCAGTGCTAGCCCCGGGGGCGCAGGGGTCGCTGAAGCTTTCTTT
d_call: NA
clone_size: NA
cdr3_length: 15
v_call: TRBV20-1
j_call: TRBJ1-1

cdr3_aa: CASSPGTGTYEQYF
cdr3_nt: TGCGCCAGCAGCCCTGGGACAGGCACCTACGAGCAGTACTTC
d_call: TRBD1
clone_size: many
cdr3_length: 14
v_call: TRBV18
j_call: TRBJ2-7

cdr3_aa: CSARDRQGYEKLFF
cdr3_nt: TGCAGTGCTAGAGATAGACAGGGGTACGAAAAACTGTTTTTT
d_call: TRBD1
clone_size: few
cdr3_length: 14
v_call: TRBV20-1
j_call: TRBJ1-4

cdr3_aa: CASSSPRGSNEQFF
cdr3_nt: TGTGCCAGCAGCTCCCCACGGGGTAGCAATGAGCAGTTCTTC
d_call: NA
clone_size: NA
cdr3_length: 14
v_call: TRBV5-6
j_call: TRBJ2-1

cdr3_aa: CASSPGLAGTGELFF
cdr3_nt: TGTGCCAGCAGCCCGGGACTAGCGGGGACCGGGGAGCTGTTTTTT
d_call: TRBD2
clone_size: many
cdr3_length: 15
v_call: TRBV7-2
j_call: TRBJ2-2

cdr3_aa: CAASGWDYRRLTYGYTF
cdr3_nt: TGTGCCGCCTCCGGTTGGGACTACCGAAGGTTGACCTATGGCTACACCTTC
d_call: NA
clone_size: few
cdr3_length: 17
v_call: TRBV12-3/TRBV12-4
j_call: TRBJ1-2

cdr3_aa: CASSPGLASGNEQFF
cdr3_nt: TGTGCCAGCTCACCAGGACTAGCCAGTGGCAATGAGCAGTTCTTC
d_call: TRBD2
clone_size: few
cdr3_length: 15
v_call: TRBV18
j_call: TRBJ2-1

cdr3_aa: CASTATSGKYRFGDEQFF
cdr3_nt: TGCGCCAGCACCGCGACCTCAGGGAAATACCGGTTCGGGGATGAGCAGTTCTTC
d_call: NA
clone_size: NA
cdr3_length: 18
v_call: TRBV10-2
j_call: TRBJ2-1